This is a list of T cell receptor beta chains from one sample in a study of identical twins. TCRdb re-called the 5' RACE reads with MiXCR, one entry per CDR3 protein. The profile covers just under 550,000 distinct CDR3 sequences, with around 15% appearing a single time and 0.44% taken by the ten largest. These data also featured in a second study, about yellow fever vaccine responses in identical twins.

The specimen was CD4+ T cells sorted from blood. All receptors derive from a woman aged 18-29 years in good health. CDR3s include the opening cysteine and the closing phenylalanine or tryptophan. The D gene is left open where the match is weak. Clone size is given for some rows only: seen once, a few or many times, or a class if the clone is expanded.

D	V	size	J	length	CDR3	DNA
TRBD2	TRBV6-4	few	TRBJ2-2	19	CASSDERLGLGTNTGELFF	TGTGCCAGCAGTGACGAGAGGTTGGGACTAGGGACGAACACCGGGGAGCTGTTTTTT
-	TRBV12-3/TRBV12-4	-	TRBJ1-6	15	CASSLMGGRNSPLHF	TGTGCCAGCAGTTTAATGGGGGGACGTAATTCACCCCTCCACTTT
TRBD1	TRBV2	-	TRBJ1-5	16	CASSADRDSFNQPQHF	TGTGCCAGCAGTGCGGACAGGGACTCATTCAATCAGCCCCAGCATTTT
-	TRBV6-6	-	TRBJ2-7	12	CASSEGVYEQYF	TGTGCCAGCAGTGAGGGGGTGTACGAGCAGTACTTC
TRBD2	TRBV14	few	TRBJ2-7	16	CASSQGGLAGNYEQYF	TGTGCCAGCAGCCAGGGGGGACTAGCGGGTAACTACGAGCAGTACTTC
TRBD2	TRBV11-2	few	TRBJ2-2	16	CASSLSGGPGTGELFF	TGTGCCAGCAGCCTCTCGGGGGGGCCAGGAACCGGGGAGCTGTTTTTT
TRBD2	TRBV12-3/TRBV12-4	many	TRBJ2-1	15	CASSTTSGRVDEQFF	TGTGCCAGCAGTACGACTAGCGGGAGGGTGGATGAGCAGTTCTTC
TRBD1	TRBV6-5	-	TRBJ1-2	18	CASSYSSLFRGKAYGYTF	TGTGCCAGCAGTTACTCGAGTTTATTCAGGGGGAAGGCCTATGGCTACACCTTC
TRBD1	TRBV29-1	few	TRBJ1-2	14	CSAQIDRGPYGYTF	TGCAGCGCCCAAATCGACAGGGGGCCCTATGGCTACACCTTC
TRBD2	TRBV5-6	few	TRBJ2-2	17	CASSLAGRLAGTGELFF	TGTGCCAGCAGCTTGGCCGGGCGACTAGCGGGCACCGGGGAGCTGTTTTTT
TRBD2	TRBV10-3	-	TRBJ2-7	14	CAIKASGRADEQYF	TGTGCCATCAAGGCTAGCGGGAGGGCCGACGAGCAGTACTTC
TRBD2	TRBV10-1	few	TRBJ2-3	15	CASSETSGITDTQYF	TGCGCCAGCAGTGAGACTAGCGGAATCACAGATACGCAGTATTTT
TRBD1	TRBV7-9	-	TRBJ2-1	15	CASSWGGQGYNEQFF	TGTGCCAGCAGCTGGGGGGGACAGGGTTACAATGAGCAGTTCTTC
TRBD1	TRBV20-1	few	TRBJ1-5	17	CSAPRDRDRPWNQPQHF	TGCAGTGCGCCTAGGGACAGGGATCGCCCATGGAATCAGCCCCAGCATTTT
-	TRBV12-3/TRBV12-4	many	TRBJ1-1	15	CASSLEVGVSTEAFF	TGTGCCAGCAGTTTGGAAGTGGGGGTTAGCACTGAAGCTTTCTTT
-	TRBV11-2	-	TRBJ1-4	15	CASRKEGQGSEKLFF	TGTGCCAGCAGGAAAGAGGGTCAGGGAAGTGAAAAACTGTTTTTT
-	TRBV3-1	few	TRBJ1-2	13	CASSQSRMGGYTF	TGTGCCAGCAGCCAATCGAGAATGGGTGGCTACACCTTC
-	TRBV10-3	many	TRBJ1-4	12	CAISPTSEKLFF	TGTGCCATCAGTCCGACTAGTGAAAAACTGTTTTTT
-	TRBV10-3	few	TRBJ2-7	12	CAIRGASYEQYF	TGTGCCATCAGAGGGGCTTCCTACGAGCAGTACTTC
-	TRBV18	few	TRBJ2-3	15	CASSPNGRSTDTQYF	TGTGCCAGCTCGCCCAACGGGAGATCTACAGATACGCAGTATTTT
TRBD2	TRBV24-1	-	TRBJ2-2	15	CATSEASGFSGELFF	TGTGCCACCAGTGAGGCTAGCGGGTTTTCCGGGGAGCTGTTTTTT
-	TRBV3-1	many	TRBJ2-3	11	CASSTLDTQYF	TGTGCCAGCAGCACTTTAGATACGCAGTATTTT
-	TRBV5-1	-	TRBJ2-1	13	CASRRTLDAEQFF	TGCGCCAGCAGAAGGACCCTGGACGCTGAGCAGTTCTTC
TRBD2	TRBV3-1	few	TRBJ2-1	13	CASSLGTINEQFF	TGTGCCAGCAGCCTTGGGACTATTAATGAGCAGTTCTTC
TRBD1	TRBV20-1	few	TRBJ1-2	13	CSARRQGNYGYTF	TGCAGTGCTAGAAGACAGGGTAACTATGGCTACACCTTC
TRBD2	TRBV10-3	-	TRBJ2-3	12	CAIAGGLDTQYF	TGTGCCATAGCGGGAGGGCTAGATACGCAGTATTTT
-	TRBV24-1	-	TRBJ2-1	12	CAGVGSYNEQFF	TGTGCCGGGGTAGGCTCCTACAATGAGCAGTTCTTC
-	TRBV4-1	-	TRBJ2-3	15	CASSQGPWGTDTQYF	TGCGCCAGCAGCCAAGGACCCTGGGGCACAGATACGCAGTATTTT
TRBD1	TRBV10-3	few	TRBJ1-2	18	CAISESAGRGRINYGYTF	TGTGCCATCAGTGAGTCAGCGGGCAGGGGGCGGATTAACTATGGCTACACCTTC
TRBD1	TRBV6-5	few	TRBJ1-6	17	CASSYAAGQPYNSPLHF	TGTGCCAGCAGTTACGCCGCGGGACAGCCATATAATTCACCCCTCCACTTT
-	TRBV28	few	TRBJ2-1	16	CASRRARKGAYNEQFF	TGTGCCAGCAGACGGGCCCGTAAGGGGGCCTACAATGAGCAGTTCTTC
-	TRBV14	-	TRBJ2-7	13	CASSHRVGGEQYF	TGTGCCAGCAGCCACAGGGTAGGGGGCGAGCAGTACTTC